The subject of this entry is one T cell receptor (beta chain). The antigen remains unidentified. The sample originates from a study of identical twins. Study results and caveats: Abundant cord blood beta clonotypes carried fewer insertions; memory repertoires showed none. Out-of-frame TCR alpha sharing in monozygotic twins exceeded recombination model predictions. Within beta out-of-frame sequences, the excess sharing observed between twins was weaker.

MiXCR, applied by TCRdb to the 5' RACE reads, yields one record per CDR3 protein. The repertoire holds about 920,000 distinct CDR3 sequences, with roughly an eighth as singletons. Losses at the gene ends were 8 bases for V and 6 bases for J; bases not matched to a gene: 13. This CDR3 is built from 15 residues. Germline-derived CDR1 and CDR2 are MNHEY and SVGAGI. All donors were healthy, and all were Caucasian. These sequences were also reported in another study, on yellow fever vaccine responses in identical twins.

V usage is TRBV6-5 and J usage is TRBJ1-5; TRBD1 matches at 7 bases. The source of this sequence is a young woman in good health. Sample: PBMCs. The CDR3 spells CASGYRGAGLQPQHF. The DNA for the CDR3 is TGTGCCAGCGGATACAGGGGCGCGGGTCTTCAGCCCCAGCATTTT.